This T cell receptor beta chain was observed in a study of cytomegalovirus exposure and HLA in healthy donors. Germline loops: CDR1 MDHEN, CDR2 SYDVKM. Trimming cost V 5 bases and J 5 bases; bases outside gene matches: 18. The CDR3 is 18 residues long. The study, taken as a whole, reports: Association of a missense DCLRE1C variant with TCR beta V- and J-gene trimming was reported in a later analysis. The investigators catalogued 164 TCR beta chains as cytomegalovirus-associated.

Remarks on this clone: No antigen is known for it.

PCR was performed using 60 Vbeta and 13 Jbeta primers. TCRdb's copy holds only in-frame clones and misses some; the assay was immunoSEQ multiplex PCR. This table holds a few hundred thousand clones, approximately 83% found once. The J gene is TRBJ2-1, the V gene TRBV28; 7 bases are shared with TRBD1. This sequence was found in a girl aged 5 to 17 in good health and CMV-seronegative. The sequenced material came from PBMCs. The CDR3 bases are TGTGCCAGCAGTCAATGGACAGGATCGCAACAGGGCCACAATGAGCAGTTCTTC. It yields the protein CASSQWTGSQQGHNEQFF.